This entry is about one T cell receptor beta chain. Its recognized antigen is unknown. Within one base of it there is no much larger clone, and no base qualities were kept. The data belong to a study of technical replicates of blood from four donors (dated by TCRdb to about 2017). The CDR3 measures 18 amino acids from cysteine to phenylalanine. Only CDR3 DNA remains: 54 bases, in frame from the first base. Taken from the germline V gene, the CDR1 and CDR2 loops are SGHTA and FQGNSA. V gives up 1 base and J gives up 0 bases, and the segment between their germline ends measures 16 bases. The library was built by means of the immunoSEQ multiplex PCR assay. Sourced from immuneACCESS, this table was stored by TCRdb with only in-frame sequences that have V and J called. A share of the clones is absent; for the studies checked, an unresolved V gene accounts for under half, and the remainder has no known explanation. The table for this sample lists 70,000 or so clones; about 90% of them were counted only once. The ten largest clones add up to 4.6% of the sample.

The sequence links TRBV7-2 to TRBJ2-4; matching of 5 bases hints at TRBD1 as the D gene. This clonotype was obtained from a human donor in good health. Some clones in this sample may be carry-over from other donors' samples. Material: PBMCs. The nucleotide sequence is TGTGCCAGCAGCTTAGACAGGCGACCACAACTAGCCAAAAACATTCAGTACTTC. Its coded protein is CASSLDRRPQLAKNIQYF.